This entry concerns a single T cell receptor (beta chain). Its specificity is unknown. This sample was taken from a study of T cell responses to AZD1222 COVID-19 vaccine. Study overall: It was second doses at about 4 or about 12 weeks that were pooled. Study-wide findings and caveats: Vaccine-related CD4 TCRs covered spike, predominating at 160-218 and 743-854. There were repertoire samples only from the period after the peak T cell response.

Method: immunoSEQ multiplex PCR; TCRdb's copy keeps in-frame clones and lacks some. The repertoire holds around 100,000 clones, with approximately 87% as singletons. The length of the CDR3 is 15 residues. Sequenced material: peripheral blood, taken on day 0 of AZD1222 vaccination. The chain carries TRBV21-1 and TRBJ2-1; the table's D call of TRBD2 was not tested on the DNA. TRBV21-1 is a pseudogene segment. The source of this sequence is an adult in good health. Written as DNA, the CDR3 is TGTGCCAGCAGCAAAGGGGGGTCACTAGCGGATGAGCAGTTCTTC. Translating gives CASSKGGSLADEQFF.